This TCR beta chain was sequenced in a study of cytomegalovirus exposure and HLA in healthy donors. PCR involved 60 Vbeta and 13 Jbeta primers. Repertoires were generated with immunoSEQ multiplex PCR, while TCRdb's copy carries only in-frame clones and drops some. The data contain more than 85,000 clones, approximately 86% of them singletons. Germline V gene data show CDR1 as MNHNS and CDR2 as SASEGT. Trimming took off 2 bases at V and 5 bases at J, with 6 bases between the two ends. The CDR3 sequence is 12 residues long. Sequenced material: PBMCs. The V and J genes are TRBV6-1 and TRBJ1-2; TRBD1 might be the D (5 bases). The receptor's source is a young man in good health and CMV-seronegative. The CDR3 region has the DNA TGTGCCAGCAGTGAACGGGGGTATGGCTACACCTTC. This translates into CASSERGYGYTF.